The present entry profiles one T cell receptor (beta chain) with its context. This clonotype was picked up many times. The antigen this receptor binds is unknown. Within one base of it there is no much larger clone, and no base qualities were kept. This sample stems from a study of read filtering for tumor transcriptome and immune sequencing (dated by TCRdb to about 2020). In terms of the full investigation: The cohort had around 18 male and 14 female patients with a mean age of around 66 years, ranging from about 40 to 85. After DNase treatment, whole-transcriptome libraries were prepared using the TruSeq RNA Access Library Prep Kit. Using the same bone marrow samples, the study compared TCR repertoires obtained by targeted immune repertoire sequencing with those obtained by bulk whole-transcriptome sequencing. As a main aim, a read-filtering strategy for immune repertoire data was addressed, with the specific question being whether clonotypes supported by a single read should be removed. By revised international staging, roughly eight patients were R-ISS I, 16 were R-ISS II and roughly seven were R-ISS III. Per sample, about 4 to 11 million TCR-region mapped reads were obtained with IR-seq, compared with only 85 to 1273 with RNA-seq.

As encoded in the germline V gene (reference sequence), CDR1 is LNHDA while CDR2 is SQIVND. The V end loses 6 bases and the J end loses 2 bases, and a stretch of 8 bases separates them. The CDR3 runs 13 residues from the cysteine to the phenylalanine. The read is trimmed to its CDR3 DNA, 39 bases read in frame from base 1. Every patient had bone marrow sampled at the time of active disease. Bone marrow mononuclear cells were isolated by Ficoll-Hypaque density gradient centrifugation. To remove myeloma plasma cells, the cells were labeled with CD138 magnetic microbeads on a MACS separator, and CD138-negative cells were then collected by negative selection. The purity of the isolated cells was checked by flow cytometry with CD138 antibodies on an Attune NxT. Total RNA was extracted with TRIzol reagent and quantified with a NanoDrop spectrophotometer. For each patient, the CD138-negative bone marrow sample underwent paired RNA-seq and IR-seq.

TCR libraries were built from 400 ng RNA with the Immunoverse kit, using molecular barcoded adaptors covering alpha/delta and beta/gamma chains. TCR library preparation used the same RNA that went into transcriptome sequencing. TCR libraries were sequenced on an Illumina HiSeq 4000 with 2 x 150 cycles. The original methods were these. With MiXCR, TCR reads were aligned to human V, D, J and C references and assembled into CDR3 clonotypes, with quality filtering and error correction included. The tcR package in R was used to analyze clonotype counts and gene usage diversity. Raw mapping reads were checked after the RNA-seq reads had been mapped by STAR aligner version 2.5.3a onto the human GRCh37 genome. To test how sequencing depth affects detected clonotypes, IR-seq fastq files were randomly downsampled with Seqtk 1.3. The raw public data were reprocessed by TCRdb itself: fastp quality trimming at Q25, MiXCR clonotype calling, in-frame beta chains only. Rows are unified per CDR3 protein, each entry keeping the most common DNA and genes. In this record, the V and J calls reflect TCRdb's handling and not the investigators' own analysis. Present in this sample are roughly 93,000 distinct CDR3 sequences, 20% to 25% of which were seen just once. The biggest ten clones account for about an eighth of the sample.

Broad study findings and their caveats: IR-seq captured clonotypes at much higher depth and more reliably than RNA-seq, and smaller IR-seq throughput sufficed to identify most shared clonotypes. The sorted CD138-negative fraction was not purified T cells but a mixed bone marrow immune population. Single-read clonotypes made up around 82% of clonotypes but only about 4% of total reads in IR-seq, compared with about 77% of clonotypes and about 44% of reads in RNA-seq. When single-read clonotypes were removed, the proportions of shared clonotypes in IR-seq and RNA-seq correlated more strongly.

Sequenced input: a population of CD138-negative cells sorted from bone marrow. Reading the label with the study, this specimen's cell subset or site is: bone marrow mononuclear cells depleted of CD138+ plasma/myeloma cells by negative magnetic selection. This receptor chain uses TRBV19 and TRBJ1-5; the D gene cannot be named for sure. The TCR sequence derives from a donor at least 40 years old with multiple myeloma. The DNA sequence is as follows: TGTGCCAGTAGGGGAGTTGGCAATCAGCCCCAGCATTTT. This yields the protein CASRGVGNQPQHF.